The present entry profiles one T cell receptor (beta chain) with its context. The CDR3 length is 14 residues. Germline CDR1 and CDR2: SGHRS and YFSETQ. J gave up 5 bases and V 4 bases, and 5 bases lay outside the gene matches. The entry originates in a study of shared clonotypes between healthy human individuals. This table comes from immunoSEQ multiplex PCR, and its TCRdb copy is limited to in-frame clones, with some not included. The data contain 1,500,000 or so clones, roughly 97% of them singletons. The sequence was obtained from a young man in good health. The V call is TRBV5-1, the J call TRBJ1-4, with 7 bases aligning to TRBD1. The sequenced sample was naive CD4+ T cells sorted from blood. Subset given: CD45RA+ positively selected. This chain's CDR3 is CASSRDRLNEKLFF. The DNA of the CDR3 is TGCGCCAGCAGCCGGGACAGACTAAATGAAAAACTGTTTTTT.